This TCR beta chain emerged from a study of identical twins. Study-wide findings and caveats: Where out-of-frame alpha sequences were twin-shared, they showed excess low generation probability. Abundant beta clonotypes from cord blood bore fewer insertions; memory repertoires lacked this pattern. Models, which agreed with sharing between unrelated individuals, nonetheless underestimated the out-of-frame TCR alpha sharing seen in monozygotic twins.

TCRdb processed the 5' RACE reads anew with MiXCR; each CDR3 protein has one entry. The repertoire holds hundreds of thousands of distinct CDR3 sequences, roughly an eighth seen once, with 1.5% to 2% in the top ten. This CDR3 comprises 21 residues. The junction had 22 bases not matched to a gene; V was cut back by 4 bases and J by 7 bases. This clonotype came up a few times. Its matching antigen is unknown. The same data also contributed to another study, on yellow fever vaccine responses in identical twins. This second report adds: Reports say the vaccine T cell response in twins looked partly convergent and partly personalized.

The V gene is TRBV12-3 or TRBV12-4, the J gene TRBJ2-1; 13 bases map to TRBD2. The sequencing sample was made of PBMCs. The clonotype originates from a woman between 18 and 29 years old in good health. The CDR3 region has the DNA TGTGCCAGCAGTTCAAATCCAATGTCGGGACTAGCGGGGAATCCAGAGAATGAGCAGTTCTTC. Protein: CASSSNPMSGLAGNPENEQFF.